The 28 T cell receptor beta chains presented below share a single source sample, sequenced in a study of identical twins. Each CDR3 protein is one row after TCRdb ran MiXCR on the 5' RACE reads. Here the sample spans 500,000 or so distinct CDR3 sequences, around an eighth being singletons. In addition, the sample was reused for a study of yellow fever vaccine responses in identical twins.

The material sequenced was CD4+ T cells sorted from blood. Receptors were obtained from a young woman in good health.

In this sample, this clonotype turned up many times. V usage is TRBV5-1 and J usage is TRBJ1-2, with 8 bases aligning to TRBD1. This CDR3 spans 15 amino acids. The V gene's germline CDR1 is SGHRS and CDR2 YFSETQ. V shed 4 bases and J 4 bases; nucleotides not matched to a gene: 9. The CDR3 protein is CASSVGARGLYGYTF. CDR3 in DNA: TGCGCCAGCAGCGTGGGGGCCAGGGGGCTCTATGGCTACACCTTC.

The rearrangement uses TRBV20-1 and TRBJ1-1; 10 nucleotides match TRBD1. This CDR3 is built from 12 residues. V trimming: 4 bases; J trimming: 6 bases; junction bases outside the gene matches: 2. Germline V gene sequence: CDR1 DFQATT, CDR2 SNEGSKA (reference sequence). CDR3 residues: CSAIGQGAEAFF. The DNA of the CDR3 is TGCAGTGCTATAGGACAGGGGGCTGAAGCTTTCTTT.

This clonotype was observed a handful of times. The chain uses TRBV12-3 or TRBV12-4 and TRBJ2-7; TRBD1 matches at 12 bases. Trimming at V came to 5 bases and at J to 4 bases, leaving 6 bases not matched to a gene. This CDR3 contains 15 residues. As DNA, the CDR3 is TGTGCCAGCAGTCCCGGGGACAGGGGGCGGTACGAGCAGTACTTC. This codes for CASSPGDRGRYEQYF.

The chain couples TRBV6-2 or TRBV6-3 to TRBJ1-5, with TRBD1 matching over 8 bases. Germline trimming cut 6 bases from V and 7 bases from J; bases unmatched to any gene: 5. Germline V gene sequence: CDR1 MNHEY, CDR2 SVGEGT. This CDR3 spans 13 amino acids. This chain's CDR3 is CASRYRGVQPQHF. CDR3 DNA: TGTGCCAGCAGGTACAGGGGGGTACAGCCCCAGCATTTT.

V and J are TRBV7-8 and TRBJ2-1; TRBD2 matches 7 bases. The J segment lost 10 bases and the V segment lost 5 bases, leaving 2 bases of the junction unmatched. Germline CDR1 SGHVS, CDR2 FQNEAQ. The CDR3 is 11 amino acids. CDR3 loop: CASSKGLEQFF. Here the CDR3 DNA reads TGTGCCAGCAGCAAGGGACTAGAGCAGTTCTTC. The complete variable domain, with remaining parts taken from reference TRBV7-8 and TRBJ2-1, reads GAGVSQSPRYKVAKRGQDVALRCDPISGHVSLFWYQQALGQGPEFLTYFQNEAQLDKSGLPSDRFFAERPEGSVSTLKIQRTQQEDSAVYLCASSKGLEQFFGPGTRLTVL.

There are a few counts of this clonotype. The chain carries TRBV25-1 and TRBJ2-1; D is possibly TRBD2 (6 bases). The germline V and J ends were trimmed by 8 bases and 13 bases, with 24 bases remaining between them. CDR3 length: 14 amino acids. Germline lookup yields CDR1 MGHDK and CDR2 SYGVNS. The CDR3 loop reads CASRTPGGAGYQFF. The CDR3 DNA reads TGTGCCAGCCGCACCCCAGGCGGGGCGGGGTACCAGTTCTTC.

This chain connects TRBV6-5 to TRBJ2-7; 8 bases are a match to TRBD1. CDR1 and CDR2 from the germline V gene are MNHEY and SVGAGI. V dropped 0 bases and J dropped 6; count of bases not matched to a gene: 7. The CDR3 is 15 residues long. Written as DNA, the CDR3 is TGTGCCAGCAGTTACTCCTGGACAGGGTCGGGCGAGCAGTACTTC. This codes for CASSYSWTGSGEQYF.

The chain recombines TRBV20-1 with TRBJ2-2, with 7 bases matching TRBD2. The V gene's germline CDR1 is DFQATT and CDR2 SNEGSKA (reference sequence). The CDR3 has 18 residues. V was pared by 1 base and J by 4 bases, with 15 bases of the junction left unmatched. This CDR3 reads CSARGMGGRVGGTGELFF. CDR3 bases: TGCAGTGCTAGAGGGATGGGCGGGAGAGTGGGGGGCACCGGGGAGCTGTTTTTT.

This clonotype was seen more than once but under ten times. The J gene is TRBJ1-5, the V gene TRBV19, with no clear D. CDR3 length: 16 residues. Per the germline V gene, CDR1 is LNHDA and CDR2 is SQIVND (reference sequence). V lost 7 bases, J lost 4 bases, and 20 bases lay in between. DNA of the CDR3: TGTGCCAGTAATCCCTCCGGAGGTGCGGCAAATCAGCCCCAGCATTTT. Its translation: CASNPSGGAANQPQHF.

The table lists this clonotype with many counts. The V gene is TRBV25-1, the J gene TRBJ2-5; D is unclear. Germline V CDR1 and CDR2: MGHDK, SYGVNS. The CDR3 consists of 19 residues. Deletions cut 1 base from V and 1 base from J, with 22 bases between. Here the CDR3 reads CASSESPRRRVVTQETQYF. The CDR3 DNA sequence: TGTGCCAGCAGTGAATCCCCCCGACGAAGGGTTGTTACCCAAGAGACCCAGTACTTC.

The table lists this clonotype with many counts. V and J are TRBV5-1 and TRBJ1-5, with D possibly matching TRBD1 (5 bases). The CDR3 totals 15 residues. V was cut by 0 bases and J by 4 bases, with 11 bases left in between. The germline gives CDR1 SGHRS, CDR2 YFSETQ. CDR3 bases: TGCGCCAGCAGCTTGGCGGGGGTTGGAAATCAGCCCCAGCATTTT. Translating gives CASSLAGVGNQPQHF.

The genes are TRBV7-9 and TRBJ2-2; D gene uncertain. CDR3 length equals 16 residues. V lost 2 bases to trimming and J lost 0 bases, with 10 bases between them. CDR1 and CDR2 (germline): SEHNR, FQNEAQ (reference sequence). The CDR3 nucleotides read TGTGCCAGCAGCTTATTTGAGGCCACGAACACCGGGGAGCTGTTTTTT. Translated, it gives CASSLFEATNTGELFF.

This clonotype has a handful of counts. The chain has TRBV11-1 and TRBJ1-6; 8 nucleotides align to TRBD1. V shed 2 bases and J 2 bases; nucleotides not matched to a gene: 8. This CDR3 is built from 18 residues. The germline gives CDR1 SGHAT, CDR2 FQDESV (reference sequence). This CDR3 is CASSLIRGRGPYNSPLHF. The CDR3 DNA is TGTGCCAGCAGCTTAATTAGGGGCAGGGGGCCCTATAATTCACCCCTCCACTTT.

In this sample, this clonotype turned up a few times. This chain's CDR3 is CASSLEGQSNSPLHF. CDR3 sequence (DNA): TGCGCCAGCAGCTTGGAGGGACAGAGTAATTCACCCCTCCACTTT. V is TRBV5-1 and J is TRBJ1-6, with 7 bases aligning to TRBD1. Germline V gene data show CDR1 as SGHRS and CDR2 as YFSETQ. This CDR3 contains 15 residues. Trimming took 0 bases from V and 6 from J; bases not matched to a gene: 3. The whole variable domain, remainder taken from reference TRBV5-1 and TRBJ1-6, is KAGVTQTPRYLIKTRGQQVTLSCSPISGHRSVSWYQQTPGQGLQFLFEYFSETQRNKGNFPGRFSGRQFSNSRSEMNVSTLELGDSALYLCASSLEGQSNSPLHFGNGTRLTVT.

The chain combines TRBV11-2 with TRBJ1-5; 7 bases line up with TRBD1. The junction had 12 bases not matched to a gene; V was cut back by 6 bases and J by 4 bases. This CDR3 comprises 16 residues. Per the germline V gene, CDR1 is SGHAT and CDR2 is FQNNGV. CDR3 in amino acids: CASSSQGRGGNQPQHF. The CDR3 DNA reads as TGTGCCAGCAGTTCACAGGGGCGGGGGGGTAATCAGCCCCAGCATTTT. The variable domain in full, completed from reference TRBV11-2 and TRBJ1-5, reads EAGVAQSPRYKIIEKRQSVAFWCNPISGHATLYWYQQILGQGPKLLIQFQNNGVVDDSQLPKDRFSAERLKGVDSTLKIQPAKLEDSAVYLCASSSQGRGGNQPQHFGDGTRLSIL.

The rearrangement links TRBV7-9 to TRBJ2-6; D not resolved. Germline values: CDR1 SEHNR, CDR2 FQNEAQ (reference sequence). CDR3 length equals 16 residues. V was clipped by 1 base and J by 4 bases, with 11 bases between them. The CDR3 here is CASSLVIGRGANVLTF. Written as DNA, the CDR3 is TGTGCCAGCAGCTTAGTTATCGGGCGGGGGGCCAACGTCCTGACTTTC.

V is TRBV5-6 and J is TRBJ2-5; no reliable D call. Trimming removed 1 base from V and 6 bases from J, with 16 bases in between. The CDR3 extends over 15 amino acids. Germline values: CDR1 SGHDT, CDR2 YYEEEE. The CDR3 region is CASSLPRTSLKTQYF. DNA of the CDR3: TGTGCCAGCAGCTTGCCCAGGACGAGCTTGAAGACCCAGTACTTC.

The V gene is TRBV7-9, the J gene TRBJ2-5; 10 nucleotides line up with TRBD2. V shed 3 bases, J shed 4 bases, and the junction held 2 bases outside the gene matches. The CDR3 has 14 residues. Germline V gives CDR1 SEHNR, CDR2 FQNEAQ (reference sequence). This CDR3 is CASSLGLASETQYF. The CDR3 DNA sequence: TGTGCCAGCAGCTTGGGACTAGCGTCAGAGACCCAGTACTTC.

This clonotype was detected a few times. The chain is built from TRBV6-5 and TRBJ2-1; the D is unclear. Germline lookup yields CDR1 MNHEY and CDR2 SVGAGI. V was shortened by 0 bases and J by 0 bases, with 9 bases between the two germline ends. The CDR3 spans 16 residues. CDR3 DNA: TGTGCCAGCAGTTACTCGTCCACGCCCTCCTACAATGAGCAGTTCTTC. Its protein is CASSYSSTPSYNEQFF.

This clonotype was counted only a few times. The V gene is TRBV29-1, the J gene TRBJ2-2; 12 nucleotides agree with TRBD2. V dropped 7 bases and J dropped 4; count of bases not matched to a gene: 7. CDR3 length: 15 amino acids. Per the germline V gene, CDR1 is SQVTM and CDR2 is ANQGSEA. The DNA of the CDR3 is TGCAGCGCCCAGACTAGCGGGGGCCCCACCGGGGAGCTGTTTTTT. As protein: CSAQTSGGPTGELFF.

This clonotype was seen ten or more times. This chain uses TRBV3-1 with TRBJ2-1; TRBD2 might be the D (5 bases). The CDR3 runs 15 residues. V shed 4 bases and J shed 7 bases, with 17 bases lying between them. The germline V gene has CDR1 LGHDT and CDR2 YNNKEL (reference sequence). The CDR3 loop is CASSLRPGGGNEQFF. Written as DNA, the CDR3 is TGTGCCAGCAGCCTACGACCGGGTGGCGGGAATGAGCAGTTCTTC.

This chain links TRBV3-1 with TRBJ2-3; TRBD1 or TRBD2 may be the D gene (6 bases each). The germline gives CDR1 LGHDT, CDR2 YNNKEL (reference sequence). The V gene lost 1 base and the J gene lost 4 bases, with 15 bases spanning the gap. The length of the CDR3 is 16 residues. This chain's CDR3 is CASSQALGGVSDTQYF. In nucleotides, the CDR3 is TGTGCCAGCAGCCAAGCCTTGGGGGGCGTCTCAGATACGCAGTATTTT.

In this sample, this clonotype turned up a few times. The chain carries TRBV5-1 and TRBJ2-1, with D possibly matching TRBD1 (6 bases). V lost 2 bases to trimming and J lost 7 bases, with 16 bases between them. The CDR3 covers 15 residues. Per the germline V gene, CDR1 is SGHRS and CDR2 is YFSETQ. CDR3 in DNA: TGCGCCAGCAGCTTACTACGATGGGGGACAAATGAGCAGTTCTTC. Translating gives CASSLLRWGTNEQFF. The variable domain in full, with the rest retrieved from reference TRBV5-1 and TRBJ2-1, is KAGVTQTPRYLIKTRGQQVTLSCSPISGHRSVSWYQQTPGQGLQFLFEYFSETQRNKGNFPGRFSGRQFSNSRSEMNVSTLELGDSALYLCASSLLRWGTNEQFFGPGTRLTVL.

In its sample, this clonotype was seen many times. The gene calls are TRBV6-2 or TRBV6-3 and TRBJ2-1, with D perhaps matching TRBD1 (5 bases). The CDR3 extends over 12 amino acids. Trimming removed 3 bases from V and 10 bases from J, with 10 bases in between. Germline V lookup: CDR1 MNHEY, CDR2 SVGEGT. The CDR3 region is CASSYRGPEQFF. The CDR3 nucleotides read TGTGCCAGCAGTTATAGGGGCCCCGAGCAGTTCTTC.

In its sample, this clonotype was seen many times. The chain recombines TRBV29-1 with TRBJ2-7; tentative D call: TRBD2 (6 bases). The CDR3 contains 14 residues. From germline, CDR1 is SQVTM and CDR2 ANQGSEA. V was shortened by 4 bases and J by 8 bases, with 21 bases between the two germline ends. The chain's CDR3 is CSVVGGEAQSKQYF. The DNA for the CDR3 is TGCAGCGTTGTGGGAGGTGAGGCACAATCCAAGCAGTACTTC.

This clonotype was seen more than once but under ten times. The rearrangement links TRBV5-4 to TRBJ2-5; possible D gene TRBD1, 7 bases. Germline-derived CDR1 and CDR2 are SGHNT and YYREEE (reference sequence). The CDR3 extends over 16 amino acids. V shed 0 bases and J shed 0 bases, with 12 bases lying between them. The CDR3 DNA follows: TGTGCCAGCAGCTTGGCCCCAGGGGGGTACCAAGAGACCCAGTACTTC. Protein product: CASSLAPGGYQETQYF.

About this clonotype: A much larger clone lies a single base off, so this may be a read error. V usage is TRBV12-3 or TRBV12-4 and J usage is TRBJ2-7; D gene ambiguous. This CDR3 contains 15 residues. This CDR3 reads CASSLAQLPRSEQHF. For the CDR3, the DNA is TGTGCCAGCAGTTTGGCGCAGCTCCCCAGGTCCGAGCAGCACTTC.

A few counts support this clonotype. The DNA of the CDR3 is TGCGCCAGCAGCGGAACCGGGACAGGGGGCATGGCCCAGTACTTC. Translating it yields CASSGTGTGGMAQYF. The chain combines TRBV5-1 with TRBJ2-5, with 12 bases that match TRBD1. The trim removed 4 bases at V and 9 bases at J, leaving 10 bases unmatched. The length of the CDR3 is 15 residues. Germline CDR1 reads SGHRS; CDR2 reads YFSETQ.